This entry is about one T cell receptor (beta chain). Its antigen is as yet unknown. This sample was taken from a study of T cell responses to AZD1222 COVID-19 vaccine. Overall study results and limits: White British people made up most donors, females outnumbered males, and clonal diversity was possibly underestimated. Receipt of two AZD1222 doses was followed by a rise in Spike-specific TCR breadth and depth. After the peak T cell response, and only then, were repertoires sampled.

Generated by immunoSEQ multiplex PCR, the TCRdb table keeps only in-frame clones and is missing some. The sample has about 140,000 clones, around 90% seen once. The junction had 11 bases not matched to a gene; V was cut back by 7 bases and J by 9 bases. The V gene's germline CDR1 is MDHEN and CDR2 SYDVKM. The CDR3 is 15 residues long. The sequencing used peripheral blood, collected 28 days after the second AZD1222 dose. The source of this sequence is an adult who received the AZD1222 COVID-19 vaccine. The chain couples TRBV28 to TRBJ1-5; TRBD1 agrees at 11 bases. In DNA, the CDR3 is TGTGCCAGCAAGAGGACAGGGGGCCCGATCACGCCCCAGCATTTT. Residues: CASKRTGGPITPQHF. The entire variable domain, with the rest obtained from reference TRBV28 and TRBJ1-5, is as follows: DVKVTQSSRYLVKRTGEKVFLECVQDMDHENMFWYRQDPGLGLRLIYFSYDVKMKEKGDIPEGYSVSREKKERFSLILESASTNQTSMYLCASKRTGGPITPQHFGDGTRLSIL.